The 21 T cell receptor beta chains listed next were all sequenced from one sample in a study of T cell responses to AZD1222 COVID-19 vaccine. Generated by immunoSEQ multiplex PCR, the TCRdb table keeps only in-frame clones and is missing some. The table records roughly 130,000 clones, roughly nine tenths of them present only once. The input for sequencing was peripheral blood, taken on day 0 of AZD1222 vaccination. These TCRs come from an adult in good health.

In its sample, this clone was seen once. V is TRBV4-1 and J is TRBJ2-1; D is ambiguous. V was trimmed by 4 bases and J by 6 bases, leaving 13 bases between them. This CDR3 is built from 14 residues. CDR1 and CDR2 (germline): MGHRA, YSYEKL. For the CDR3, the DNA is TGCGCCAGCAGCCCCCAACCTGGCCGCAATGAGCAGTTCTTC. It codes for CASSPQPGRNEQFF.

V gene TRBV6-5 combines with J gene TRBJ2-2, with TRBD1 identical over 10 bases. Germline CDR1 is MNHEY and CDR2 is SVGAGI. The CDR3 runs 15 residues. The J segment lost 5 bases and the V segment lost 8 bases, leaving 8 bases of the junction unmatched. The DNA of the CDR3 is TGTGCCAGCGGGACAGGGGCCCCGAGAACCGGGGAGCTGTTTTTT. As protein: CASGTGAPRTGELFF.

The chain joins TRBV19 to TRBJ1-3, with no clear D. This CDR3 is 17 amino acids long. The germline gives CDR1 LNHDA, CDR2 SQIVND (reference sequence). The V end lost 9 bases, the J end lost 0 bases, and 21 bases lay between the germline ends. CDR3 sequence reads: CASSSLSGINSGNTIYF. For the CDR3, the DNA is TGTGCCAGCAGCTCATTATCCGGGATAAACTCTGGAAACACCATATATTTT.

The DNA for the CDR3 is TGTGCCAGCAAACAACATAGTTCGAACACTGAAGCTTTCTTT. Residues: CASKQHSSNTEAFF. The V gene is TRBV6-5, the J gene TRBJ1-1; D is unresolved. The V gene's germline CDR1 is MNHEY and CDR2 SVGAGI. The CDR3 length is 14 residues. V gave up 7 bases and J gave up 1 base, with 13 bases separating them.

CDR3 region: CASSRDTGAFF. CDR3 DNA: TGTGCCAGTAGTAGGGATACAGGAGCTTTCTTT. The chain carries TRBV19 and TRBJ1-1; D may be TRBD1 (5 bases). The CDR3 has 11 amino acids. The V end lost 4 bases, the J end lost 10 bases, and 10 bases lay between the germline ends. Germline CDR1 and CDR2: LNHDA and SQIVND (reference sequence).

The chain uses TRBV30 and TRBJ2-7, with D hard to call. The CDR3 sequence is 13 residues long. The V and J ends lost 2 bases and 2 bases respectively, with 10 bases between them. Per the germline V gene, CDR1 is GTSNPN and CDR2 is SVGIG (reference sequence). The CDR3 loop is CAWSKDGTYEQYF. The CDR3 DNA is TGTGCCTGGAGTAAGGACGGAACCTACGAGCAGTACTTC.

The rearrangement joins TRBV7-9 to TRBJ2-3; tentative D call: TRBD1 (5 bases). The V end was cut by 5 bases, the J end by 2 bases, with 14 bases between. Per the germline V gene, CDR1 is SEHNR and CDR2 is FQNEAQ (reference sequence). The CDR3 runs 15 residues. CDR3 coding DNA: TGTGCCAGCAGCACTTCGACAGACTCCACAGATACGCAGTATTTT. It yields the protein CASSTSTDSTDTQYF.

This clone was observed a handful of times. The chain has TRBV19 and TRBJ1-4, with D possibly being TRBD1 (6 bases). Germline V gives CDR1 LNHDA, CDR2 SQIVND (reference sequence). This CDR3 contains 16 residues. V shed 4 bases and J shed 0 bases, with 12 bases lying between them. CDR3 coding DNA: TGTGCCAGTAGTAGAACCCGACAGGCAACTAATGAAAAACTGTTTTTT. It translates to CASSRTRQATNEKLFF.

V and J are TRBV11-2 and TRBJ1-1, with D hard to call. CDR1 and CDR2 (germline): SGHAT, FQNNGV. The CDR3 is 12 residues long. Trimming took 3 bases from V and 4 from J, leaving 6 bases between them. The DNA of the CDR3 is TGTGCCAGCAGCTTTGGGATCACTGAAGCTTTCTTT. It translates to CASSFGITEAFF.

The chain is built from TRBV9 and TRBJ2-5, with D perhaps matching TRBD2 (5 bases). V was shortened by 0 bases and J by 3 bases, with 9 bases between the two germline ends. Germline V CDR1 and CDR2: SGDLS, YYNGEE. There are 14 residues in the CDR3. The CDR3 DNA reads as TGTGCCAGCAGCGTAGGGCTAGCTAAAGAGACCCAGTACTTC. Encoded protein: CASSVGLAKETQYF.

The chain uses TRBV5-1 and TRBJ1-1, with TRBD1 as a possible D gene (5 bases). CDR3 size: 14 residues. V was cut by 2 bases and J by 0 bases, with 8 bases left in between. Germline V gene data show CDR1 as SGHRS and CDR2 as YFSETQ. The CDR3, as DNA: TGCGCCAGCAGCTTTAACAGGATGAACACTGAAGCTTTCTTT. Encoded protein: CASSFNRMNTEAFF. Based on the CDR3 plus reference TRBV5-1 and TRBJ1-1, the full variable domain is KAGVTQTPRYLIKTRGQQVTLSCSPISGHRSVSWYQQTPGQGLQFLFEYFSETQRNKGNFPGRFSGRQFSNSRSEMNVSTLELGDSALYLCASSFNRMNTEAFFGQGTRLTVV.

This clone occurred once. This chain links TRBV6-2 or TRBV6-3 with TRBJ2-7, with TRBD1 as a possible D gene (6 bases). CDR3 length equals 17 residues. Trimming removed 2 bases at V and 1 base at J, with 18 bases between. In germline, CDR1 is MNHEY, CDR2 SVGEGT. DNA of the CDR3: TGTGCCAGCAGTTACCCGGGACATTTCACGATATCCTACGAGCAGTACGTC. It translates to CASSYPGHFTISYEQYV.

J is TRBJ2-6 and V is TRBV3-1 (or the pseudogene TRBV3-2); no clear D gene. This CDR3 spans 15 amino acids. V gave up 0 bases and J gave up 0 bases, with 3 bases separating them. Germline V gives CDR1 LGHDT, CDR2 YNNKEL (reference sequence). CDR3 DNA: TGTGCCAGCAGCCAAGAAGTCTCTGGGGCCAACGTCCTGACTTTC. It specifies CASSQEVSGANVLTF.

The chain carries TRBV14 and TRBJ1-2, with TRBD1 matching 7 bases. V lost 0 bases, J lost 5 bases, and 9 bases stayed unmatched. The germline V gene encodes CDR1 SGHDN and CDR2 FVKESK. The CDR3 length is 16 residues. The CDR3 spells CASSQDRAGGLYGYTF. The CDR3 DNA follows: TGTGCCAGCAGCCAAGATCGGGCAGGGGGTCTTTATGGCTACACCTTC.

The J gene is TRBJ1-2, the V gene TRBV4-2, with 7 bases aligning to TRBD1. CDR3 length equals 15 residues. Germline V gene data show CDR1 as LGHNA and CDR2 as YNFKEQ. The trim removed 2 bases at V and 3 bases at J, leaving 6 bases unmatched. CDR3 sequence: CASSQQGEADYGYTF. CDR3 DNA: TGTGCCAGCAGCCAACAGGGGGAGGCTGACTATGGCTACACCTTC.

This clone was found once. CDR3: CASSRTANTEAFF. Here the CDR3 DNA reads TGTGCCAGCAGCCGGACAGCGAACACTGAAGCTTTCTTT. The chain joins TRBV2 to TRBJ1-1; D perhaps matches TRBD1 (6 bases). This CDR3 is built from 13 residues. Germline V CDR1 and CDR2: SNHLY, FYNNEI. V dropped 6 bases and J dropped 1 base, with 9 bases sitting between them. Using reference TRBV2 and TRBJ1-1 for the parts outside the CDR3, the full variable domain is EPEVTQTPSHQVTQMGQEVILRCVPISNHLYFYWYRQILGQKVEFLVSFYNNEISEKSEIFDDQFSVERPDGSNFTLKIRSTKLEDSAMYFCASSRTANTEAFFGQGTRLTVV.

This sequence joins TRBV2 and TRBJ1-1; 8 bases match TRBD1. The V gene's germline CDR1 is SNHLY and CDR2 FYNNEI. CDR3 length: 15 amino acids. Losses at the gene ends were 5 bases for V and 0 bases for J; bases not matched to a gene: 5. The CDR3 protein is CASSLQGVMNTEAFF. Written as DNA, the CDR3 is TGTGCCAGCAGTTTACAGGGGGTAATGAACACTGAAGCTTTCTTT. Filled out from reference TRBV2 and TRBJ1-1, the complete variable domain reads EPEVTQTPSHQVTQMGQEVILRCVPISNHLYFYWYRQILGQKVEFLVSFYNNEISEKSEIFDDQFSVERPDGSNFTLKIRSTKLEDSAMYFCASSLQGVMNTEAFFGQGTRLTVV.

The chain links TRBV25-1 to TRBJ1-1; 8 nucleotides agree with TRBD1. The CDR3 contains 14 residues. Germline loops: CDR1 MGHDK, CDR2 SYGVNS. Trimming removed 5 bases from V and 8 bases from J; junction bases left unmatched: 10. Here the CDR3 reads CASSSRQGTEEAFF. CDR3 nucleotide sequence: TGTGCCAGCAGTTCGCGACAGGGGACGGAAGAAGCTTTCTTT.

The CDR3 region is CASSSGGLAGTDTQYF. The CDR3 bases are TGTGCCAGCAGCTCCGGTGGACTAGCGGGCACAGATACGCAGTATTTT. The gene calls are TRBV7-2 and TRBJ2-3; 10 bases are a match to TRBD2. J gave up 1 base and V 4 bases, and 5 bases lay outside the gene matches. The CDR3 is made up of 16 amino acids. Germline V gene data show CDR1 as SGHTA and CDR2 as FQGNSA. Looking up the rest from reference TRBV7-2 and TRBJ2-3 gives the full variable domain: GAGVSQSPSNKVTEKGKDVELRCDPISGHTALYWYRQSLGQGLEFLIYFQGNSAPDKSGLPSDRFSAERTGGSVSTLTIQRTQQEDSAVYLCASSSGGLAGTDTQYFGPGTRLTVL.

The chain uses TRBV18 and TRBJ2-2, with a tentative D call TRBD1 (5 bases). The CDR3 extends over 16 amino acids. CDR1 KGHSH and CDR2 LQKENI come from the germline V gene. Trimming removed 1 base at V and 3 bases at J, with 12 bases between. The CDR3: CASSPQGMADTGELFF. CDR3 nucleotides: TGTGCCAGCTCACCACAGGGGATGGCGGACACCGGGGAGCTGTTTTTT.

This CDR3 is CASSLTSGGTGELFF. CDR3 DNA: TGTGCCAGCAGCCTTACTAGTGGGGGGACCGGGGAGCTGTTTTTT. The chain uses TRBV7-2 and TRBJ2-2, with D perhaps matching TRBD2 (6 bases). CDR3 length equals 15 residues. V lost 5 bases and J 5 bases, leaving 15 bases between the germline ends. The germline gives CDR1 SGHTA, CDR2 FQGNSA.